Presented here are 30 T cell receptor beta chains from one specimen sequenced in a study of vaccination effects on CD4 cells after COVID-19. No antigen is known for these receptors. Ahead of sequencing, the ViraFEST assay grew antigen-specific CD4+ T cells using viral peptide pools. Upon completion of about 10 days in culture, CD4+ T cells were isolated. In the vaccine recipients, nucleocapsid antibodies were negative and there was no prior SARS-CoV-2 infection. Here immunoSEQ multiplex PCR was the method, and the copy in TCRdb shows in-frame clones only, minus some. The sample yields 65,000 or so clones, 70% to 80% seen once. The starting material was CD4+ T cells from PBMCs cultured with HCoV-NL63 spike peptides, obtained before COVID-19 vaccination. The origin of the receptors is a human donor who received a COVID-19 vaccine.

This clone was recorded only once. V gene TRBV5-4 combines with J gene TRBJ2-5; D unresolved. This CDR3 spans 15 amino acids. Trimming shortened V by 1 base and J by 5 bases, and 15 bases separated the two germline ends. The germline CDR1 and CDR2 sequences are SGHNT and YYREEE (reference sequence). The CDR3 is CASSLYMDERETQYF. In DNA form, the CDR3 reads TGTGCCAGCAGCTTGTACATGGACGAGAGGGAGACCCAGTACTTC.

This chain uses TRBV28 with TRBJ1-6, with a tentative D call TRBD1 (6 bases). Per the germline V gene, CDR1 is MDHEN and CDR2 is SYDVKM. The length of the CDR3 is 14 residues. V was trimmed by 7 bases and J by 6 bases, leaving 13 bases between them. The CDR3 region has the DNA TGTGCCAGCAACTCCGGGACACCTAATTCACCCCTCCACTTT. This codes for CASNSGTPNSPLHF.

The CDR3 DNA reads TGTGCCAGCAGTTACAGGGCAAGCTCCTACGAGCAGTACGTC. Amino acids: CASSYRASSYEQYV. This rearrangement joins TRBV6-2 or TRBV6-3 to TRBJ2-7; no clear D. This CDR3 has 14 residues. V was pared by 2 bases and J by 0 bases, with 8 bases between. Looked up from germline, CDR1 is MNHEY and CDR2 is SVGEGT.

V and J are TRBV29-1 and TRBJ1-3; D may be TRBD1 (5 bases). Between the trimmed V and J ends, which lost 4 bases and 1 base, there was a span of 8 bases. The germline gives CDR1 SQVTM, CDR2 ANQGSEA. The CDR3 runs to 13 residues. In DNA, the CDR3 is TGCAGCGTTGCTCGGGGGTCTGGAAACACCATATATTTT. Translating it yields CSVARGSGNTIYF.

J is TRBJ2-1 and V is TRBV7-2; a weak D match, TRBD2 (6 bases). Per the germline V gene, CDR1 is SGHTA and CDR2 is FQGNSA. Trimming cost V 1 base and J 5 bases, with 15 bases left between them. The CDR3 consists of 16 residues. The CDR3 loop reads CASSLDETRADNEQFF. The CDR3 DNA reads as TGTGCCAGCAGCTTAGATGAGACTAGGGCCGACAATGAGCAGTTCTTC.

The rearrangement uses TRBV4-3 and TRBJ1-5; 7 bases are a match to TRBD1. Looked up from germline, CDR1 is LGHNA and CDR2 is YSLEER. V was clipped by 0 bases and J by 4 bases; unmatched bases: 0. The length of the CDR3 is 14 residues. The CDR3 region is CASSQEQGNQPQHF. CDR3 in DNA: TGCGCCAGCAGCCAAGAACAGGGGAATCAGCCCCAGCATTTT.

This clone appeared a few times. The chain joins TRBV19 to TRBJ1-2, with 7 positions matching TRBD1. The junction had 10 bases not matched to a gene; V was cut back by 4 bases and J by 2 bases. The CDR3 spans 16 residues. Germline CDR1 reads LNHDA; CDR2 reads SQIVND (reference sequence). CDR3 region: CASSTHHRGSNYGYTF. CDR3 DNA: TGTGCCAGTAGTACACATCACAGGGGATCGAACTATGGCTACACCTTC.

CDR3 in DNA: TGTGCCAGCAGTCCAAGCCCAGTGGGGGTATCCTATAATTCACCCCTCCACTTT. It specifies CASSPSPVGVSYNSPLHF. The V gene is TRBV27, the J gene TRBJ1-6; a weak D match, TRBD1 (5 bases). Germline CDR1 reads MNHEY; CDR2 reads SMNVEV (reference sequence). V was cut by 5 bases and J by 1 base, with 18 bases left in between. The CDR3 contains 18 residues.

The V call is TRBV19, the J call TRBJ1-5; D not certain. The CDR3 covers 15 residues. The germline V gene has CDR1 LNHDA and CDR2 SQIVND (reference sequence). V was trimmed by 1 base and J by 3 bases, leaving 10 bases between them. The DNA for the CDR3 is TGTGCCAGTAGTATAGTGGGCCCGATCAATCAGCCCCAGCATTTT. Protein: CASSIVGPINQPQHF.

The V gene is TRBV4-1, the J gene TRBJ2-5; 8 bases are a match to TRBD1. Trimming at V came to 0 bases and at J to 5 bases, leaving 8 bases not matched to a gene. The CDR3 covers 16 residues. Germline V lookup: CDR1 MGHRA, CDR2 YSYEKL. This CDR3 reads CASSQDGRGRGETQYF. The CDR3 nucleotides read TGCGCCAGCAGCCAAGATGGCAGGGGGCGCGGGGAGACCCAGTACTTC.

The CDR3 DNA follows: TGTGCCAGCAGTTACTCTAGGGACGCTCACTACGAGCAGTACGTC. It codes for CASSYSRDAHYEQYV. The V and J genes are TRBV6-5 and TRBJ2-7, with D perhaps assigned TRBD1 or TRBD2 (5 bases each). Germline CDR1 MNHEY, CDR2 SVGAGI. Trimming took 0 bases from V and 3 from J, leaving 12 bases between them. The CDR3 length is 15 residues.

This chain joins TRBV5-4 and TRBJ2-1; D tentatively fits TRBD1 or TRBD2 (6 bases each). Between the trimmed V and J ends, which lost 3 bases and 6 bases, there was a span of 19 bases. The CDR3 is 16 residues long. Germline loops: CDR1 SGHNT, CDR2 YYREEE (reference sequence). Here the CDR3 reads CASSWGAGPPGNEQFF. The CDR3 bases are TGTGCCAGCAGCTGGGGGGCGGGGCCCCCAGGCAATGAGCAGTTCTTC.

Here the CDR3 DNA reads TGCGCCAGCAGCTTGGATTGGAGGGGGTCAACAGATACGCAGTATTTT. Protein: CASSLDWRGSTDTQYF. The rearrangement links TRBV5-1 to TRBJ2-3; D is tentatively TRBD1 or TRBD2 (6 bases each). Germline CDR1 is SGHRS and CDR2 is YFSETQ. The CDR3 has 16 amino acids. V lost 0 bases and J 3 bases, leaving 14 bases between the germline ends.

This clone was picked up a small number of times. CDR3 loop: CASSSEWGAGQPQHF. As DNA, the CDR3 is TGTGCCAGCAGCTCCGAATGGGGGGCGGGCCAGCCCCAGCATTTT. The chain links TRBV5-5 to TRBJ1-5; possible D gene TRBD1, 6 bases. The CDR3 runs to 15 residues. Germline V gives CDR1 SGHKS, CDR2 YYEKEE (reference sequence). With 3 bases removed from V and 7 bases from J, the gap between germline ends came to 17 bases.

The V gene is TRBV18, the J gene TRBJ2-1; possible D gene TRBD2, 5 bases. The CDR3 is 14 amino acids. The V gene's germline CDR1 is KGHSH and CDR2 LQKENI. V lost 2 bases to trimming and J lost 6 bases, with 11 bases between them. This CDR3 reads CASSPRRTSNEQFF. The CDR3 nucleotides read TGTGCCAGCTCACCAAGGAGGACTTCCAATGAGCAGTTCTTC.

This chain connects TRBV3-1 (or the pseudogene TRBV3-2) to TRBJ1-1; D is perhaps TRBD1 (6 bases). The CDR3 totals 16 residues. V lost 4 bases and J lost 11, with 26 bases in between. Per germline, CDR1 LGHDT and CDR2 YNNKEL (reference sequence). CDR3: CASSPDATGFVLSAFF. In DNA, the CDR3 is TGTGCCAGCAGCCCCGACGCTACAGGGTTTGTCCTTTCGGCTTTCTTT.

This clone was observed once. This chain uses TRBV11-3 with TRBJ2-7; the D gene is possibly TRBD1 (6 bases). The CDR3 is 15 amino acids. CDR1 and CDR2 from the germline V gene are SGHNT and YENEEA. V was clipped by 0 bases and J by 2 bases, with 11 bases between them. CDR3 sequence (DNA): TGTGCCAGCAGCTTAGATATTGGACAGACCTACGAGCAGTACGTC. The encoded protein is CASSLDIGQTYEQYV.

The chain combines TRBV18 with TRBJ1-2, with a possible D match to TRBD1 (6 bases). Germline V lookup: CDR1 KGHSH, CDR2 LQKENI. V gave up 6 bases and J gave up 5 bases, with 19 bases separating them. This CDR3 region has 15 residues. CDR3 sequence (DNA): TGTGCCAGCTCCCTTTCGGCAGGGGTGGAGTATGGCTACACCTTC. This codes for CASSLSAGVEYGYTF. The full variable domain, with the rest looked up from reference TRBV18 and TRBJ1-2, is NAGVMQNPRHLVRRRGQEARLRCSPMKGHSHVYWYRQLPEEGLKFMVYLQKENIIDESGMPKERFSAEFPKEGPSILRIQQVVRGDSAAYFCASSLSAGVEYGYTFGSGTRLTVV.

This chain connects TRBV18 to TRBJ2-6, with unresolved D. The CDR3 is 17 residues long. Germline assignment: CDR1 KGHSH and CDR2 LQKENI. Deletions cut 3 bases from V and 0 bases from J, with 12 bases between. CDR3 sequence reads: CASSPIRIRSGANVLTF. Here the CDR3 DNA reads TGTGCCAGCTCACCTATTAGGATCCGCTCTGGGGCCAACGTCCTGACTTTC.

This chain connects TRBV5-1 to TRBJ2-7; D is unresolved. The V end lost 0 bases, the J end lost 2 bases, and 9 bases lay between the germline ends. The CDR3 covers 14 residues. CDR1 SGHRS and CDR2 YFSETQ come from the germline V gene. CDR3 sequence (DNA): TGCGCCAGCAGCTTGGAGCCGGGCCCCTACGAGCAGTACGTC. This codes for CASSLEPGPYEQYV.

This clone was observed a few times. This sequence joins TRBV6-2 or TRBV6-3 and TRBJ1-4; no reliable D call. CDR3 length: 17 residues. CDR1 and CDR2 from the germline V gene are MNHEY and SVGEGT. V was trimmed by 2 bases and J by 6 bases, leaving 19 bases between them. The chain's CDR3 is CASSYVPTRPRDEKLFF. The CDR3 DNA follows: TGTGCCAGCAGTTACGTCCCGACCCGGCCGAGAGATGAAAAACTGTTTTTT.

The chain uses TRBV18 and TRBJ2-2, with a tentative D call TRBD2 (6 bases). The ends were cut back, 5 bases at V and 5 bases at J, with 15 bases in the middle. Per the germline V gene, CDR1 is KGHSH and CDR2 is LQKENI. The CDR3 extends over 15 amino acids. The CDR3 here is CASSEPGGMTGELFF. DNA for the CDR3: TGTGCCAGCTCAGAACCTGGAGGGATGACCGGGGAGCTGTTTTTT.

The rearrangement joins TRBV5-6 to TRBJ2-7; TRBD1 matches at 7 bases. Per the germline V gene, CDR1 is SGHDT and CDR2 is YYEEEE. This CDR3 is 15 amino acids long. CDR3 protein: CASSLGQLGSGEQYV. The CDR3 bases are TGTGCCAGCAGTTTGGGACAGTTGGGTTCGGGAGAGCAGTACGTC.

V is TRBV5-1 and J is TRBJ2-5; 7 bases map to TRBD1. This CDR3 is built from 14 residues. V was pared by 0 bases and J by 4 bases, with 3 bases of the junction left unmatched. Looked up from germline, CDR1 is SGHRS and CDR2 is YFSETQ. CDR3 sequence: CASSLEGAGETQYF. CDR3 in DNA: TGCGCCAGCAGCTTGGAGGGGGCGGGAGAGACCCAGTACTTC.

This clone showed up just once. This chain connects TRBV18 to TRBJ1-5; 7 bases fit TRBD1. Germline CDR1 is KGHSH and CDR2 is LQKENI. The CDR3 is 15 residues long. Germline trimming cut 3 bases from V and 4 bases from J; bases unmatched to any gene: 6. The CDR3 nucleotides read TGTGCCAGCTCACCGTCCGGGACAGAGAATCAGCCCCAGCATTTT. Translated, it gives CASSPSGTENQPQHF.

This chain joins TRBV5-1 and TRBJ1-2; D remains ambiguous. V lost 0 bases to trimming and J lost 4 bases, with 13 bases between them. Germline V gives CDR1 SGHRS, CDR2 YFSETQ. The CDR3 spans 15 residues. The CDR3 sequence: CASSLDYTRAYGYTF. As DNA, the CDR3 is TGCGCCAGCAGCTTGGACTATACGCGTGCCTATGGCTACACCTTC.

The chain uses TRBV30 and TRBJ1-1; 8 bases match TRBD1. After removal of 2 bases from V and 0 bases from J, the junction contained 2 bases not matched to a gene. The germline CDR1 and CDR2 sequences are GTSNPN and SVGIG (reference sequence). The CDR3 is 14 residues long. CDR3 bases: TGTGCCTGGAGTCAGGACAGGGTGAACACTGAAGCTTTCTTT. This encodes CAWSQDRVNTEAFF.

V and J are TRBV7-8 and TRBJ2-3; 8 bases fit TRBD2. Germline lookup yields CDR1 SGHVS and CDR2 FQNEAQ. This CDR3 has 16 amino acids. J was trimmed by 2 bases and V by 1 base; bases with no gene match: 5. CDR3 sequence reads: CASSLGRGANTDTQYF. In DNA form, the CDR3 reads TGTGCCAGCAGCTTAGGGCGGGGGGCCAACACAGATACGCAGTATTTT.

The chain carries TRBV6-5 and TRBJ1-1, with 7 positions matching TRBD1. The CDR3 covers 14 residues. The V gene end was trimmed by 5 bases and the J gene end by 5 bases; junction bases not matched to a gene: 8. Germline assignment: CDR1 MNHEY and CDR2 SVGAGI. The CDR3 sequence is CASSHYRGGTEAFF. The CDR3 coding sequence is TGTGCCAGCAGTCACTACAGGGGAGGAACTGAAGCTTTCTTT.

The rearrangement joins TRBV12-5 to TRBJ1-6, with 7 bases lining up with TRBD1. From germline, CDR1 is LGHNT and CDR2 FRNRAP. The CDR3 has 13 amino acids. V dropped 2 bases and J dropped 9; count of bases not matched to a gene: 1. CDR3 in amino acids: CASGLTGVSPLHF. The CDR3 nucleotides read TGTGCTAGTGGTTTGACAGGGGTTTCACCCCTCCACTTT.